Listed below are T cell receptor beta chains from one sample, sequenced in a study of CD8 T cells in Susac syndrome. TCRdb analysed the immunoSEQ multiplex PCR reads with MiXCR anew, one entry per CDR3 protein. Of tens of thousands of distinct CDR3 sequences in the sample, about 95% were seen once. The sequencing input was CD8+ T cells from PBMCs. The receptor set was obtained from a human donor with multiple sclerosis. Both conserved end residues are part of each CDR3. Fields, in order: J gene, D gene, clone size, V gene, CDR3 DNA, CDR3 protein. A D gene is named only where the DNA matches it firmly. Clone size, where shown, is once, few, many, or a class for clones that have expanded.

TRBJ2-1	-	-	TRBV4-3	TGCGCCAGCAGCCAAGAAGTCGGGCAGGGGGGAGACAATGAGCAGTTCTTC	CASSQEVGQGGDNEQFF
TRBJ2-3	-	-	TRBV6-6	TGTGCCAGCAGTTACCCAACAGATACGCAGTATTTT	CASSYPTDTQYF
TRBJ2-7	-	-	TRBV12-3/TRBV12-4	TGTGCCAGCAGCAATTCCGGGGGCTACCACGAGCAGTACTTC	CASSNSGGYHEQYF
TRBJ1-5	TRBD1	-	TRBV9	TGTGCCAGCAGCGGGGGACAGTTGTATCAGCCCCAGCATTTT	CASSGGQLYQPQHF
TRBJ2-2	-	-	TRBV6-1	TGTGCCAGCAGCCCGTCGAGTACGGGAGTTGTTCACACCGGGGAGCTGTTTTTT	CASSPSSTGVVHTGELFF
TRBJ1-1	-	-	TRBV27	TGTGCCAGCAGTTTATCGAACAGGGCGAACACTGAAGCTTTCTTT	CASSLSNRANTEAFF
TRBJ2-7	-	-	TRBV3-1	TGTGCCAGCAGCGAAGACAAGCCCTACGAGCAGTACTTC	CASSEDKPYEQYF
TRBJ2-1	-	-	TRBV3-1	TGTGCCAGCAGCCAAGAGGGTGGCGGGGGCTCTTACAATGAGCAGTTCTTC	CASSQEGGGGSYNEQFF
TRBJ2-7	TRBD1	-	TRBV6-6	TGTGCCAGCAGCCTACGCCCCGGGACAGGGACCTACGAGCAGTACTTC	CASSLRPGTGTYEQYF
TRBJ1-2	-	-	TRBV7-9	TGTGCCAGCAGCTTAAGCCTCGGACATGGCTACACCTTC	CASSLSLGHGYTF
TRBJ1-2	TRBD1	-	TRBV27	TGTGCCAGCAGTTTCGGGACAGGGGGCAGGGGCTACACCTTC	CASSFGTGGRGYTF
TRBJ2-1	-	-	TRBV6-5	TGTGCCAGCAGTTACTATCTAGGGGGGAATGAGCAGTTCTTC	CASSYYLGGNEQFF
TRBJ2-7	TRBD1	-	TRBV7-9	TGTGCCAGCAGCAAACAGGGGTCTTCCTACGAGCAGTACTTC	CASSKQGSSYEQYF
TRBJ1-1	-	-	TRBV29-1	TGCAGCGTTGAAGGGGGTGCGCTCACGAACACTGAAGCTTTCTTT	CSVEGGALTNTEAFF
TRBJ1-6	-	once	TRBV7-9	TGTGCCAGCAGCCTAGTTGGGGCCAGGAGAAATTCACCCCTCCACTTT	CASSLVGARRNSPLHF
TRBJ1-1	TRBD1	-	TRBV12-3/TRBV12-4	TGTGCCAGCAGTCCTGGGGTAGACAGGGGACGAGTGAACACTGAAGCTTTCTTT	CASSPGVDRGRVNTEAFF
TRBJ2-7	-	-	TRBV29-1	TGCAGCGTTGTTCGTGGCGAATACGAGCAGTACTTC	CSVVRGEYEQYF
TRBJ1-2	TRBD1	-	TRBV14	TGTGCCAGCAGCCAAGAAAACATGGACAGGGCTGGCTACACCTTC	CASSQENMDRAGYTF
TRBJ1-5	TRBD1	-	TRBV6-6	TGTGCCAGTCAGGGGACAGTAAATCAGCCCCAGCATTTT	CASQGTVNQPQHF
TRBJ1-1	-	-	TRBV6-6	TGTGCCAGCAGCTACGCGGTGAACACTGAAGCTTTCTTT	CASSYAVNTEAFF
TRBJ2-5	-	-	TRBV14	TGTGCCAGCAGCCAAGATCAGCAGAGGGAGGAGACCCAGTACTTC	CASSQDQQREETQYF
TRBJ1-2	TRBD1	-	TRBV6-5	TGTGCCAGCAGCCGCACAGGGGGCGTGTATGGCTACACCTTC	CASSRTGGVYGYTF
TRBJ2-7	-	-	TRBV12-3/TRBV12-4	TGTGCCAGCAGTTTAGCCCCCGGTCCCTCCTACGAGCAGTACTTC	CASSLAPGPSYEQYF
TRBJ2-5	-	-	TRBV7-9	TGTGCCAGCAGCTTAGACAGGAAAGAGACCCAGTACTTC	CASSLDRKETQYF
TRBJ2-7	-	-	TRBV6-2/TRBV6-3	TGTGCCAGCAGAAAGGGAGGAACCTACGAGCAGTACTTC	CASRKGGTYEQYF
TRBJ2-2	-	-	TRBV6-5	TGTGCCAGCAGCACGACAGGTGCCGGGGAGCTGTTTTTT	CASSTTGAGELFF
TRBJ2-1	-	-	TRBV12-3/TRBV12-4	TGTGCCAGCAGTACTAGCTACAATGAGCAGTTCTTC	CASSTSYNEQFF
TRBJ2-1	-	-	TRBV7-9	TGTGCCAGCAGCTTAGAGCCCCAGCTGCCCAATGAGCAGTTCTTC	CASSLEPQLPNEQFF
TRBJ1-2	TRBD1	-	TRBV29-1	TGCAGCGTTGACTTAACCCGGACAGGGGGCTTTGGCTACACCTTC	CSVDLTRTGGFGYTF
TRBJ2-7	-	-	TRBV6-5	TGTGCCAGCACCCCAGAGCCGGGGGCCACCTACGAGCAGTACTTC	CASTPEPGATYEQYF
TRBJ2-1	TRBD2	-	TRBV29-1	TGCAGCGTTGCCACTAGCGGGCGCTACAATGAGCAGTTCTTC	CSVATSGRYNEQFF
TRBJ2-1	-	-	TRBV29-1	TGCAGCGTTGAAGGGCTATCGAGCTCCTACAATGAGCAGTTCTTC	CSVEGLSSSYNEQFF
TRBJ2-7	-	-	TRBV2	TGTGCCAGCAGTGAAGACGGGGGGCCCTACGAGCAGTACTTC	CASSEDGGPYEQYF
TRBJ2-5	-	-	TRBV6-2/TRBV6-3	TGTGCCAGCAGTCACCCGAGGGGGCAAGAGACCCAGTACTTC	CASSHPRGQETQYF
TRBJ1-2	-	-	TRBV4-2	TGTGCCAGCAGCCAAGACCCGGGGAATGGCTACACCTTC	CASSQDPGNGYTF
TRBJ2-3	-	once	TRBV13	TGTGCCAGCAGCTCCCCCGAGCGAGATACGCAGTATTTT	CASSSPERDTQYF
TRBJ1-1	TRBD1	-	TRBV7-8	TGTGCCAGCAGCTCCCGGGGACAGGTGAACACTGAAGCTTTCTTT	CASSSRGQVNTEAFF
TRBJ1-5	-	-	TRBV7-9	TGTGCCAGCAGCCTAGGGGGGGGCGTCCAGCCCCAGCATTTT	CASSLGGGVQPQHF
TRBJ2-7	-	-	TRBV28	TGTGCCAGCAGTTTAGGAGCGTCCTACGAGCAGTACTTC	CASSLGASYEQYF
TRBJ1-2	-	-	TRBV29-1	TGCAGCGTTGCTGGGGATCCCTATGGCTACACCTTC	CSVAGDPYGYTF
TRBJ2-7	TRBD1	-	TRBV4-3	TGCGCCAGCAGCCCTGGGACAGGGACTTCCTACGAGCAGTACTTC	CASSPGTGTSYEQYF
TRBJ1-1	-	-	TRBV9	TGTGCCAGCAGCGGCCTGCAGGGCGCCGGCACTGAAGCTTTCTTT	CASSGLQGAGTEAFF
TRBJ2-1	-	-	TRBV7-8	TGTGCCAGCAGCTTAAAGGGCTGGAGTACCCTCGGCAATGAGCAGTTCTTC	CASSLKGWSTLGNEQFF
TRBJ2-1	TRBD2	-	TRBV7-9	TGTGCCAGCAGCTGGAGCGGGGACCCCTACAATGAGCAGTTCTTC	CASSWSGDPYNEQFF
TRBJ2-7	-	-	TRBV6-5	TGTGCCAGCAGTTACTCGAGGCAGGACCTATCCTACGAGCAGTACTTC	CASSYSRQDLSYEQYF
TRBJ2-3	-	-	TRBV12-3/TRBV12-4	TGTGCCAGCAGTTTAGTAAGGCTTACGCATGCGGGGAGCACAGATACGCAGTATTTT	CASSLVRLTHAGSTDTQYF